This TCR beta chain was captured by sequencing in a study of blood T cell repertoires in COVID-19. Study-level background: Sites across the United States, Italy and Spain contributed samples from acute and convalescent COVID-19. Sample material is recorded as cDNA or gDNA derived from T cells, B-cell-depleted T cells, or PBMCs.

Authors' methods: Nucleated cell counts were estimated from reference gene primer amplification. Libraries were prepared by immunoSEQ multiplex PCR; TCRdb keeps only in-frame clonotypes and omits some of them. The D gene and trimming were derived from the DNA, and the V and J assignments and clone size from that table. Of more than 250,000 clones listed, around 88% are singletons. The germline V gene encodes CDR1 SGHTA and CDR2 FQGNSA. Trimming removed 1 base at V and 10 bases at J, with 23 bases between. The CDR3 has 18 residues. Recruited during active infection, patients (from Seattle) were subsequently followed longitudinally.

The receptor was isolated from a woman aged 25 to 45 with COVID-19, enrolled during active disease. This chain connects TRBV7-2 to TRBJ1-6; D may be TRBD1 (5 bases). Material for sequencing was peripheral blood. The CDR3 sequence: CASSLVKELSRAQSPLHF. For the CDR3, the DNA is TGTGCCAGCAGCTTAGTGAAAGAACTCAGCAGGGCACAGTCACCCCTCCACTTT.